This T cell receptor (beta chain) was sequenced in a study of OX40 agonist ivuxolimab in advanced cancers. Study-wide context: The patients got ivuxolimab, which is an agonistic anti-OX40 (CD134) antibody. Hepatocellular carcinoma, melanoma, renal cell or head and neck cancer was diagnosed in the dose-escalation patients. At doses from 0.01 to 10 mg/kg, patients were given intravenous ivuxolimab every 2 weeks.

Study-wide findings and caveats: Low normalized T-cell clonal expansion also characterized some of the nonresponders.

The CDR3 totals 14 residues. V lost 2 bases, J lost 7 bases, and 13 bases lay in between. Germline V gives CDR1 SGHNT, CDR2 YYREEE (reference sequence). Libraries were prepared by immunoSEQ multiplex PCR; TCRdb keeps only in-frame clonotypes and omits some of them. Of approximately 20,000 clones listed, more than 75% are singletons. This clone has just a few counts. Antigen specificity is unknown. The chain combines TRBV5-4 with TRBJ2-1, with D possibly matching TRBD2 (5 bases). The source is an adult with an advanced solid tumor such as melanoma, head and neck, liver or kidney cancer. The sample consisted of CD4+ or CD8+ T cells sorted from blood, taken in a trial of the OX40 agonist ivuxolimab. CDR3 in amino acids: CASSFGVPGNEQFF. The DNA for the CDR3 is TGTGCCAGCAGCTTCGGGGTCCCTGGGAATGAGCAGTTCTTC. Full variable domain (outside the CDR3, taken from reference TRBV5-4 and TRBJ2-1): ETGVTQSPTHLIKTRGQQVTLRCSSQSGHNTVSWYQQALGQGPQFIFQYYREEENGRGNFPPRFSGLQFPNYSSELNVNALELDDSALYLCASSFGVPGNEQFFGPGTRLTVL.